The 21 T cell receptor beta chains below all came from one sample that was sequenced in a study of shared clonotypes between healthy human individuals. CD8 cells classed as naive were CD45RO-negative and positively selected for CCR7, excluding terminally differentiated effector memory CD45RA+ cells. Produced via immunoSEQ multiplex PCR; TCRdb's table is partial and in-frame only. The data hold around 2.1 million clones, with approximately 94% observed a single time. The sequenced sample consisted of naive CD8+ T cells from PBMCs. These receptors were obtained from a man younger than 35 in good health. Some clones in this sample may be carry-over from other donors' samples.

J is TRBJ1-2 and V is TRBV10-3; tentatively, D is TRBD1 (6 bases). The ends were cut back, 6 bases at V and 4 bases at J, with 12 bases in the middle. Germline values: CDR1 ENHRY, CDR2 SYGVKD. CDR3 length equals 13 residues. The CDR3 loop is CAIREGGSYGYTF. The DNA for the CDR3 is TGTGCCATCAGAGAAGGGGGGAGCTATGGCTACACCTTC.

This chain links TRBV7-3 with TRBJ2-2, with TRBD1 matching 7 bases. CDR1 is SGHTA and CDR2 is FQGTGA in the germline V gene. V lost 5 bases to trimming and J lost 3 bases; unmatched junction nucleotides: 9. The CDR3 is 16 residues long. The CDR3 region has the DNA TGTGCCAGCAGCCCAACCGGGACAGCTTACACCGGGGAGCTGTTTTTT. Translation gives CASSPTGTAYTGELFF.

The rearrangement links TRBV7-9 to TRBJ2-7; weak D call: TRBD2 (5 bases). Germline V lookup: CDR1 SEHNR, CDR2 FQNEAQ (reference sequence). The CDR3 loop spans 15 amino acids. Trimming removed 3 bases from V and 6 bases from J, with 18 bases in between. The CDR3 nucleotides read TGTGCCAGCAGCTTCTCCCAGGCGGAGGAGCCCGAGCAGTACTTC. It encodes CASSFSQAEEPEQYF.

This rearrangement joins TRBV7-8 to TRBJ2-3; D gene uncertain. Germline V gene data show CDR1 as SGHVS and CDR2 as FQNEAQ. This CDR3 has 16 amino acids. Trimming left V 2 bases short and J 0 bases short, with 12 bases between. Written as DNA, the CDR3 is TGTGCCAGCAGCTTAAAGTGGACCCCTAGCACAGATACGCAGTATTTT. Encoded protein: CASSLKWTPSTDTQYF. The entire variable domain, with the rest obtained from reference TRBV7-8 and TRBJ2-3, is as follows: GAGVSQSPRYKVAKRGQDVALRCDPISGHVSLFWYQQALGQGPEFLTYFQNEAQLDKSGLPSDRFFAERPEGSVSTLKIQRTQQEDSAVYLCASSLKWTPSTDTQYFGPGTRLTVL.

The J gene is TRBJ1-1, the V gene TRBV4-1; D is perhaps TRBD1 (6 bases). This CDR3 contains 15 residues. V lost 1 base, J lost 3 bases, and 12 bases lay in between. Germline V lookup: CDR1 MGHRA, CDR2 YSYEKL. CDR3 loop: CASSQVRGRDTEAFF. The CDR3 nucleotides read TGCGCCAGCAGCCAAGTCCGGGGGCGGGACACTGAAGCTTTCTTT.

The CDR3 is CASSSMVAYSYNEQFF. CDR3 sequence (DNA): TGCGCCAGCAGCTCTATGGTAGCGTATTCCTACAATGAGCAGTTCTTC. This chain joins TRBV5-1 and TRBJ2-1; D possibly corresponds to TRBD2 (5 bases). From germline, CDR1 is SGHRS and CDR2 YFSETQ. The CDR3 is 16 amino acids. V was cut by 3 bases and J by 1 base, with 14 bases left in between.

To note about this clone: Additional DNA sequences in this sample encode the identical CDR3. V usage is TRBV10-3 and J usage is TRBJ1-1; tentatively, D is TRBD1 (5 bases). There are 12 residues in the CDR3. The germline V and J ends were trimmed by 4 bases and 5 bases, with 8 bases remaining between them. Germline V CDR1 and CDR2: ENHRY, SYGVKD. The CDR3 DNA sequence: TGTGCCATCAGTGGGGGGGGGACTGAAGCTTTCTTT. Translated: CAISGGGTEAFF.

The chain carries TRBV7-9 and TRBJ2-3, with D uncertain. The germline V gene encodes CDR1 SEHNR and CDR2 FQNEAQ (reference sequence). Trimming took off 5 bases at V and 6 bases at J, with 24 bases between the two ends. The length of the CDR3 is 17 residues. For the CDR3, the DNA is TGTGCCAGCAGCACCCCCCCGAAGGAACTTATTGGGGATACGCAGTATTTT. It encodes CASSTPPKELIGDTQYF.

CDR3 residues: CASSTREWDSPYEQYF. CDR3 nucleotides: TGTGCCAGCAGCACCCGGGAGTGGGACAGTCCCTACGAGCAGTACTTC. The chain has TRBV11-2 and TRBJ2-7; the D gene is possibly TRBD1 (7 bases). CDR3 length equals 16 residues. The germline gives CDR1 SGHAT, CDR2 FQNNGV. Between the trimmed V and J ends, which lost 5 bases and 2 bases, there was a span of 19 bases.

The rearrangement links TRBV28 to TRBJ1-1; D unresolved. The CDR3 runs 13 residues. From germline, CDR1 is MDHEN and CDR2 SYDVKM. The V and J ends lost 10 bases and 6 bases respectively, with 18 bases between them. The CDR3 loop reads CATTRREDSEAFF. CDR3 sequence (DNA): TGTGCCACCACCAGGAGAGAAGACTCTGAAGCTTTCTTT. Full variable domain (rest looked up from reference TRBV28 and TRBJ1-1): DVKVTQSSRYLVKRTGEKVFLECVQDMDHENMFWYRQDPGLGLRLIYFSYDVKMKEKGDIPEGYSVSREKKERFSLILESASTNQTSMYLCATTRREDSEAFFGQGTRLTVV.

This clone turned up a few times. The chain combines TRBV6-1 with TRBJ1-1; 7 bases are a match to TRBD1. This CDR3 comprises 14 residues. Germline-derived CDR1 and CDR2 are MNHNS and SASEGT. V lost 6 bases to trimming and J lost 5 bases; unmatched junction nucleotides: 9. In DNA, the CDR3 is TGTGCCAGCAGCGTCTCCGACAGGGCGACTGAAGCTTTCTTT. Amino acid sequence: CASSVSDRATEAFF.

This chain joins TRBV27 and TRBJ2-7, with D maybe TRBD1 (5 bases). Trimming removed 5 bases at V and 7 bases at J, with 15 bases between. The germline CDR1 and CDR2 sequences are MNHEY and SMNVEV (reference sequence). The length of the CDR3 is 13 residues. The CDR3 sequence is CASSTTGNWEQYF. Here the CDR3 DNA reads TGTGCCAGCAGTACCACAGGAAATTGGGAGCAGTACTTC.

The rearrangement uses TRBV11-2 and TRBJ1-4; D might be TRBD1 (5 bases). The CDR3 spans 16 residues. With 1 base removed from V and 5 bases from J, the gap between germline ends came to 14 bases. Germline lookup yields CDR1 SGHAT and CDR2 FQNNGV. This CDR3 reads CASSLVPGGENEKLFF. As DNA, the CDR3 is TGTGCCAGCAGCTTAGTCCCCGGGGGGGAAAATGAAAAACTGTTTTTT.

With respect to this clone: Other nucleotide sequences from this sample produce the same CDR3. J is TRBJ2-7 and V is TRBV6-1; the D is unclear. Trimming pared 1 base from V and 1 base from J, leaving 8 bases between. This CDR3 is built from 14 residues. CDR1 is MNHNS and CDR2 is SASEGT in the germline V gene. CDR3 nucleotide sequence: TGTGCCAGCAGTGAAGGCGTCGGTTCCTACGAGCAGTACTTC. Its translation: CASSEGVGSYEQYF.

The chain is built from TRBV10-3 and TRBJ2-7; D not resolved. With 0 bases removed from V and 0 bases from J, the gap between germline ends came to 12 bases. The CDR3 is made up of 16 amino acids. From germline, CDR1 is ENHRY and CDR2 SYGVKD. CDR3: CAISESSMSHSYEQYF. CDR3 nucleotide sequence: TGTGCCATCAGTGAGTCGTCGATGTCCCACTCCTACGAGCAGTACTTC.

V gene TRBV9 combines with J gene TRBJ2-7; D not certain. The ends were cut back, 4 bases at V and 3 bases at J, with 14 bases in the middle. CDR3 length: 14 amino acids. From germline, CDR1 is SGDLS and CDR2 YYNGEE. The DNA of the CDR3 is TGTGCCAGCAGCCTGACGGATTTCGGCTACGAGCAGTACTTC. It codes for CASSLTDFGYEQYF.

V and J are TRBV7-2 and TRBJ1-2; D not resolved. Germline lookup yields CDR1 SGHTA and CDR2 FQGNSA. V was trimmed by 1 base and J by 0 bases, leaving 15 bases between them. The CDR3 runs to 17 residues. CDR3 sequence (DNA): TGTGCCAGCAGCTTAGGACTTTGGACTTCTTCTAACTATGGCTACACCTTC. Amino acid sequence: CASSLGLWTSSNYGYTF.

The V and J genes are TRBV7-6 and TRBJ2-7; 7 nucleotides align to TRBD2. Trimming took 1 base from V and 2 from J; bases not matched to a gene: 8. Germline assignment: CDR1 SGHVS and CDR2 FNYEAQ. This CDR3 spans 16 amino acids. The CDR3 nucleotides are TGTGCCAGCAGCTTAGGCGGCGGGAGTTTGACCTACGAGCAGTACTTC. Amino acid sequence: CASSLGGGSLTYEQYF. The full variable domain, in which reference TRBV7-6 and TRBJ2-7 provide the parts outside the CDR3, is GAGVSQSPRYKVTKRGQDVALRCDPISGHVSLYWYRQALGQGPEFLTYFNYEAQQDKSGLPNDRFSAERPEGSISTLTIQRTEQRDSAMYRCASSLGGGSLTYEQYFGPGTRLTVT.

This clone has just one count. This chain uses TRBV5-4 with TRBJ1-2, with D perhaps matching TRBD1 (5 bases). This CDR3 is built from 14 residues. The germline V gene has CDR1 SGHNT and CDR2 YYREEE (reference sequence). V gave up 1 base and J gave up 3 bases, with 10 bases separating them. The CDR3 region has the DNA TGTGCCAGCAGCTTGTCAGGGCTGGACTATGGCTACACCTTC. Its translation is CASSLSGLDYGYTF.

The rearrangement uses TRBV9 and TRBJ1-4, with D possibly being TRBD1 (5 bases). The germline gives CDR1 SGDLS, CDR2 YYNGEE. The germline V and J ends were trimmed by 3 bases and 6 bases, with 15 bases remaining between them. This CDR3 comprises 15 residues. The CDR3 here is CASSALGTADEKLFF. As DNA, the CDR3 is TGTGCCAGCAGCGCGTTGGGGACTGCCGATGAAAAACTGTTTTTT.

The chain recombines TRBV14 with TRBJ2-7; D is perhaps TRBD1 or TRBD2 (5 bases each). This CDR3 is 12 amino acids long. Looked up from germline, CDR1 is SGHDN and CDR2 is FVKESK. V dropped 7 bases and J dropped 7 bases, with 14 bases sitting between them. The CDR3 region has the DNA TGTGCCAGCAACGTGGGGACGGGGGAGCAGTACTTC. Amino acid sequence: CASNVGTGEQYF.